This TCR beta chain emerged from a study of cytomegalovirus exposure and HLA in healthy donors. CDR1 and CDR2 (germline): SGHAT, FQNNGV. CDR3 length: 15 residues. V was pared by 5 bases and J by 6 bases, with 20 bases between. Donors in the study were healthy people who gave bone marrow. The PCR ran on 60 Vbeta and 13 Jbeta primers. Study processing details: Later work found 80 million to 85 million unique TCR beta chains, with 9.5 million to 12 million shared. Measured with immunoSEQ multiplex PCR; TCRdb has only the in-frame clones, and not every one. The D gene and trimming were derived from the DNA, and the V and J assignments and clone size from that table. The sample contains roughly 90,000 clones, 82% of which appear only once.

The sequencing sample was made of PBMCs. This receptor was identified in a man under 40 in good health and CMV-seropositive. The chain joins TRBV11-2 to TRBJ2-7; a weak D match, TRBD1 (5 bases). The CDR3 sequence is CASSHIPGLFSEQYF. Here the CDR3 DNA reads TGTGCCAGCAGCCACATTCCAGGGTTGTTCAGCGAGCAGTACTTC.